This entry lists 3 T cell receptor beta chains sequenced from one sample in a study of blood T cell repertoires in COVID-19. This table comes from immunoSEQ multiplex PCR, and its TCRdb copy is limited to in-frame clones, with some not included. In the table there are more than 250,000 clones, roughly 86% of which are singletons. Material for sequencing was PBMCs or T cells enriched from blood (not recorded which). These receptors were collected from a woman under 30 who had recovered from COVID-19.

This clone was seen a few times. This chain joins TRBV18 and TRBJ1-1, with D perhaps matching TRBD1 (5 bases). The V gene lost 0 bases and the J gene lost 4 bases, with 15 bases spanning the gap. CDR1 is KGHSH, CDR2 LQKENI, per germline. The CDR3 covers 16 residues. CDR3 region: CASSPPTGDRSTEAFF. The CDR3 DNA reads TGTGCCAGCTCACCACCTACGGGGGATAGGAGCACTGAAGCTTTCTTT.

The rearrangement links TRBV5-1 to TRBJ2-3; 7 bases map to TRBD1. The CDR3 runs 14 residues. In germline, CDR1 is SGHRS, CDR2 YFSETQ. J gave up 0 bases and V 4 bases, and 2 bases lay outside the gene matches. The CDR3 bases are TGCGCCAGCAGCCCGACAGGGAGCACAGATACGCAGTATTTT. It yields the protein CASSPTGSTDTQYF. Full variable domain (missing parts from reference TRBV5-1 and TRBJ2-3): KAGVTQTPRYLIKTRGQQVTLSCSPISGHRSVSWYQQTPGQGLQFLFEYFSETQRNKGNFPGRFSGRQFSNSRSEMNVSTLELGDSALYLCASSPTGSTDTQYFGPGTRLTVL.

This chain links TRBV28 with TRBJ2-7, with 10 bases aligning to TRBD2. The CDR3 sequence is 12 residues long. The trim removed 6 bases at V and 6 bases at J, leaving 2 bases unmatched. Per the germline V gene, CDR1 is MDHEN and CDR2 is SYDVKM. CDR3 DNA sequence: TGTGCCAGCAGCCTAGCGGGGGTCGAGCAGTACTTC. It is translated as CASSLAGVEQYF.